These T cell receptor beta chains were read from a single sample in a study of cytomegalovirus exposure and HLA in healthy donors. Assay used: immunoSEQ multiplex PCR; TCRdb lists only in-frame clones, some missing. The table has approximately 140,000 clones, 80% seen once. The sequenced material came from PBMCs. All receptors derive from a male donor in good health and CMV-seronegative. Both conserved end residues are part of each CDR3. D genes are given only for firm matches. Clone size appears in some rows only: once, few, many, or a class for an expanded clone.

d_gene: NA; j_gene: TRBJ2-1; abundance: NA; v_gene: TRBV6-5; CDR3nt: TGTGCCAGCGCGAGGGCGGGCGGGGATGAGCAGTTCTTC; CDR3aa: CASARAGGDEQFF
d_gene: NA; j_gene: TRBJ2-7; abundance: NA; v_gene: TRBV5-6; CDR3nt: TGTGCCAGCAGCTTGAGACAGCAACATTACGAGCAGTACTTC; CDR3aa: CASSLRQQHYEQYF
d_gene: TRBD1; j_gene: TRBJ1-5; abundance: NA; v_gene: TRBV30; CDR3nt: TGTGCCTGGAGTGCGGGGACAGGGTATGGTCAGCCCCAGCATTTT; CDR3aa: CAWSAGTGYGQPQHF
d_gene: TRBD1; j_gene: TRBJ2-3; abundance: NA; v_gene: TRBV30; CDR3nt: TGTGCCTGGAGCCCCGAGGGACAGGGTACCGCAGATACGCAGTATTTT; CDR3aa: CAWSPEGQGTADTQYF
d_gene: NA; j_gene: TRBJ1-4; abundance: NA; v_gene: TRBV7-9; CDR3nt: TGTGCCAGCAGCCTGACCGGGAGCCTCACTAATGAAAAACTGTTTTTT; CDR3aa: CASSLTGSLTNEKLFF
d_gene: TRBD1; j_gene: TRBJ2-7; abundance: NA; v_gene: TRBV6-1; CDR3nt: TGTGCCAGCAGTGAGGCAAGACAGGGGATCCACGAGCAGTACTTC; CDR3aa: CASSEARQGIHEQYF
d_gene: TRBD2; j_gene: TRBJ2-3; abundance: NA; v_gene: TRBV2; CDR3nt: TGTGCCAGCTACCCGGGACTAGCCACAGATACGCAGTATTTT; CDR3aa: CASYPGLATDTQYF
d_gene: NA; j_gene: TRBJ2-1; abundance: NA; v_gene: TRBV10-3; CDR3nt: TGTGCCATACAGGGAGAGTCCTACAATGAGCAGTTCTTC; CDR3aa: CAIQGESYNEQFF
d_gene: NA; j_gene: TRBJ1-4; abundance: NA; v_gene: TRBV28; CDR3nt: TGTGCCAGCAGTTCCGAGGGGGTGGGTGAAAAACTGTTTTTT; CDR3aa: CASSSEGVGEKLFF
d_gene: NA; j_gene: TRBJ2-7; abundance: NA; v_gene: TRBV19; CDR3nt: TGTGCCAGTAGTATCGGCCTGGTAGGAGGGGGCCTTAGCTCCTACGAGCAGTACTTC; CDR3aa: CASSIGLVGGGLSSYEQYF
d_gene: NA; j_gene: TRBJ2-2; abundance: NA; v_gene: TRBV7-9; CDR3nt: TGTGCCAGCAGCTTACTCGGGGAGCTGTTTTTT; CDR3aa: CASSLLGELFF
d_gene: NA; j_gene: TRBJ1-1; abundance: NA; v_gene: TRBV25-1; CDR3nt: TGTGCCAGCAGTGATCATAGGAACACTGAAGCTTTCTTT; CDR3aa: CASSDHRNTEAFF
d_gene: NA; j_gene: TRBJ2-6; abundance: few; v_gene: TRBV7-8; CDR3nt: TGTGCCAGCAGCTTCATCAGAGGTGGGGCCAACGTCCTGACTTTC; CDR3aa: CASSFIRGGANVLTF
d_gene: NA; j_gene: TRBJ2-6; abundance: NA; v_gene: TRBV6-5; CDR3nt: TGTGCCAGCAGTCTCTCTGGGGCCAACGTCCTGACTTTC; CDR3aa: CASSLSGANVLTF
d_gene: NA; j_gene: TRBJ1-1; abundance: few; v_gene: TRBV9; CDR3nt: TGTGCCAGCACAAGGAGCCCCGGCAGGGACACTGAAGCTTTCTTT; CDR3aa: CASTRSPGRDTEAFF
d_gene: NA; j_gene: TRBJ2-1; abundance: NA; v_gene: TRBV27; CDR3nt: TGTGCCAGCAGACAGGATTTCTACAATGAGCAGTTCTTC; CDR3aa: CASRQDFYNEQFF
d_gene: NA; j_gene: TRBJ2-3; abundance: NA; v_gene: TRBV7-9; CDR3nt: TGTGCCAGCAGCCTTAGTGGGGGGAGAGGCGCAGATACGCAGTATTTT; CDR3aa: CASSLSGGRGADTQYF
d_gene: NA; j_gene: TRBJ1-5; abundance: NA; v_gene: TRBV2; CDR3nt: TGTGCCAGCAGTGAAGGTCAGGTTGAACAGCCCCAGCATTTT; CDR3aa: CASSEGQVEQPQHF
d_gene: TRBD1; j_gene: TRBJ2-1; abundance: NA; v_gene: TRBV19; CDR3nt: TGTGCCAGTAGCGCGACAGGGGGCCTCTACAATGAGCAGTTCTTC; CDR3aa: CASSATGGLYNEQFF
d_gene: NA; j_gene: TRBJ1-2; abundance: NA; v_gene: TRBV7-2; CDR3nt: TGTGCCAGCAGACCCAATGGTCTGGGCTATGGCCACACCTTC; CDR3aa: CASRPNGLGYGHTF
d_gene: TRBD1; j_gene: TRBJ2-2; abundance: NA; v_gene: TRBV18; CDR3nt: TGTGCCAGCTCACTCAAGACAGGGGGAGCCATTAACACCGGGGAGCTGTTTTTT; CDR3aa: CASSLKTGGAINTGELFF
d_gene: NA; j_gene: TRBJ1-6; abundance: NA; v_gene: TRBV18; CDR3nt: TGTGCCAGCTCATCAGCCGGCGGGGGGCGGACTAATTCACCCCTCCACTTT; CDR3aa: CASSSAGGGRTNSPLHF
d_gene: TRBD1; j_gene: TRBJ1-4; abundance: NA; v_gene: TRBV27; CDR3nt: TGTGCCAGCACGAAACAGGGGATAGGAGAAAAACTGTTTTTT; CDR3aa: CASTKQGIGEKLFF
d_gene: TRBD1; j_gene: TRBJ1-1; abundance: once; v_gene: TRBV6-1; CDR3nt: TGTGCCAGCAGTGGGAGGACAGGGATGTATGGCACTGAAGCTTTCTTT; CDR3aa: CASSGRTGMYGTEAFF
d_gene: NA; j_gene: TRBJ2-1; abundance: NA; v_gene: TRBV27; CDR3nt: TGTGCCAGCAGTATATCGGGGCCACACAATGAGCAGTTCTTC; CDR3aa: CASSISGPHNEQFF
d_gene: TRBD1; j_gene: TRBJ1-1; abundance: NA; v_gene: TRBV5-1; CDR3nt: TGCGCCAGCAGCTTAGTGAAGGGGGCCGGCACTGAAGCTTTCTTT; CDR3aa: CASSLVKGAGTEAFF
d_gene: NA; j_gene: TRBJ1-2; abundance: NA; v_gene: TRBV7-9; CDR3nt: TGTGCCAGCAGCTATGCGCGGGATTACTATGGCTACACCTTC; CDR3aa: CASSYARDYYGYTF
d_gene: NA; j_gene: TRBJ1-1; abundance: NA; v_gene: TRBV7-3; CDR3nt: TGTGCCAGCAGCTCTGGAGCTGGCACTGAAGCTTTCTTT; CDR3aa: CASSSGAGTEAFF
d_gene: TRBD1; j_gene: TRBJ1-4; abundance: NA; v_gene: TRBV27; CDR3nt: TGTGCCAGCAGTATAAGGGCCGGGACAGAAGCGGTGGTTAATGAAAAACTGTTTTTT; CDR3aa: CASSIRAGTEAVVNEKLFF
d_gene: NA; j_gene: TRBJ1-2; abundance: NA; v_gene: TRBV7-9; CDR3nt: TGTGCCAGCAGTCCCTTACAGGGAAGCTACACCTTC; CDR3aa: CASSPLQGSYTF
d_gene: NA; j_gene: TRBJ1-3; abundance: once; v_gene: TRBV7-3; CDR3nt: TGTGCCAGCAGCTTCGGTCCTGGAAACACCATATATTTT; CDR3aa: CASSFGPGNTIYF
d_gene: NA; j_gene: TRBJ1-1; abundance: NA; v_gene: TRBV10-3; CDR3nt: TGTGCCATCTCAGGGGCAGGTACTGAAGCTTTCTTT; CDR3aa: CAISGAGTEAFF
d_gene: NA; j_gene: TRBJ1-1; abundance: NA; v_gene: TRBV6-6; CDR3nt: TGTGCCAGCAGTTACTCAGGGGCCCGCTCGACTGAAGCTTTCTTT; CDR3aa: CASSYSGARSTEAFF
d_gene: NA; j_gene: TRBJ2-7; abundance: NA; v_gene: TRBV7-9; CDR3nt: TGTGCCAGCACCCCGACAGGCGACATCTACGAGCAGTACTTC; CDR3aa: CASTPTGDIYEQYF
d_gene: NA; j_gene: TRBJ2-2; abundance: NA; v_gene: TRBV6-1; CDR3nt: TGTGCCAGCAGACCTCCCGGTCGGTCCGGGGAGCTGTTTTTT; CDR3aa: CASRPPGRSGELFF
d_gene: TRBD2; j_gene: TRBJ2-3; abundance: NA; v_gene: TRBV19; CDR3nt: TGTGCCAGTAGTCGACCGGGACTAGGGGGAGATACGCAGTATTTT; CDR3aa: CASSRPGLGGDTQYF
d_gene: NA; j_gene: TRBJ1-5; abundance: few; v_gene: TRBV5-8; CDR3nt: TGTGCCAGCAGCTTGTTACTAGGGATCGGTCCGAATCAGCCCCAGCATTTT; CDR3aa: CASSLLLGIGPNQPQHF
d_gene: NA; j_gene: TRBJ1-5; abundance: NA; v_gene: TRBV7-6; CDR3nt: TGTGCCAGCAGCTCCTACGGTCAGCCCCAGCATTTT; CDR3aa: CASSSYGQPQHF
d_gene: NA; j_gene: TRBJ1-1; abundance: NA; v_gene: TRBV4-1; CDR3nt: TGCGCCAGCAGCCAAGTAGCAGCCCCTGAAGCTTTCTTT; CDR3aa: CASSQVAAPEAFF
d_gene: NA; j_gene: TRBJ1-5; abundance: NA; v_gene: TRBV4-2; CDR3nt: TGTGCCAGCAGCCTACTGACGGGGGGCAATCAGCCCCAGCATTTT; CDR3aa: CASSLLTGGNQPQHF
d_gene: NA; j_gene: TRBJ1-5; abundance: NA; v_gene: TRBV19; CDR3nt: TGTGCCAGTTCAGCGCCTTATAGCAATCAGCCCCAGCATTTT; CDR3aa: CASSAPYSNQPQHF
d_gene: TRBD1; j_gene: TRBJ2-7; abundance: NA; v_gene: TRBV27; CDR3nt: TGTGCCAGCAGTTTATATGGGGGTATGCACTACCGAGGGGGCCGTTACGAGCAGTACTTC; CDR3aa: CASSLYGGMHYRGGRYEQYF
d_gene: TRBD1; j_gene: TRBJ1-1; abundance: NA; v_gene: TRBV5-4; CDR3nt: TGTGCCATGTACAGGGGGCCCATGAACACTGAAGCTTTCTTT; CDR3aa: CAMYRGPMNTEAFF
d_gene: TRBD2; j_gene: TRBJ2-3; abundance: NA; v_gene: TRBV5-1; CDR3nt: TGCGCCAGCAGCTCCGGGACTAGCGGGGTCACAGATACGCAGTATTTT; CDR3aa: CASSSGTSGVTDTQYF
d_gene: NA; j_gene: TRBJ1-2; abundance: NA; v_gene: TRBV30; CDR3nt: TGTGCCTGGAGTGTACTCGGGGAGTACTATGGCTACACCTTC; CDR3aa: CAWSVLGEYYGYTF
d_gene: TRBD1; j_gene: TRBJ2-2; abundance: few; v_gene: TRBV27; CDR3nt: TGTGCCAGCAGTGGGGACAGGGCCCCGAACACCGGGGAGCTGTTTTTT; CDR3aa: CASSGDRAPNTGELFF
d_gene: TRBD1; j_gene: TRBJ1-1; abundance: few; v_gene: TRBV15; CDR3nt: TGTGCCACCAGCAGAGATAACAGGGGGCAGGGAGAAGCTTTCTTT; CDR3aa: CATSRDNRGQGEAFF
d_gene: TRBD1; j_gene: TRBJ1-1; abundance: NA; v_gene: TRBV6-6; CDR3nt: TGTGCCACCAGTCAAGGGGGCTACACTGAAGCTTTCTTT; CDR3aa: CATSQGGYTEAFF
d_gene: NA; j_gene: TRBJ1-1; abundance: NA; v_gene: TRBV6-5; CDR3nt: TGTGCCAGCAGTACCAGTGGCGGGGGAGCTTTCTTT; CDR3aa: CASSTSGGGAFF
d_gene: TRBD2; j_gene: TRBJ2-3; abundance: NA; v_gene: TRBV6-6; CDR3nt: TGTGCCAGCAGTTACTCGAGGACTAGCGCCGGAGATACGCAGTATTTT; CDR3aa: CASSYSRTSAGDTQYF
d_gene: NA; j_gene: TRBJ1-1; abundance: NA; v_gene: TRBV2; CDR3nt: TGTGCCAGCACCCGGACTGCCAGCATGAACACTGAAGCTTTCTTT; CDR3aa: CASTRTASMNTEAFF
d_gene: NA; j_gene: TRBJ1-6; abundance: NA; v_gene: TRBV9; CDR3nt: TGTGCCAGCAGCGTAGAGGACAGCCAAAATTCACCCCTCCACTTT; CDR3aa: CASSVEDSQNSPLHF
d_gene: TRBD1; j_gene: TRBJ2-2; abundance: NA; v_gene: TRBV29-1; CDR3nt: TGCAGCGTCGACGCGACAGGGAAGGCCGGGGAGCTGTTTTTT; CDR3aa: CSVDATGKAGELFF
d_gene: TRBD1; j_gene: TRBJ2-1; abundance: NA; v_gene: TRBV27; CDR3nt: TGTGCCAGCAGTCCCCTACCCCGGGACAGGTCTAATGAGCAGTTCTTC; CDR3aa: CASSPLPRDRSNEQFF
d_gene: NA; j_gene: TRBJ1-5; abundance: NA; v_gene: TRBV6-5; CDR3nt: TGTGCCAGCAATACCGGAGGATTGGGCAATCAGCCCCAGCATTTT; CDR3aa: CASNTGGLGNQPQHF